This entry describes one T cell receptor (beta chain). Its matching antigen is unknown. The sample comes from a study of a mutant IDH1 vaccine in newly diagnosed glioma. At the level of the study: Beforehand, treatment had been radiotherapy, temozolomide, or both; the majority received both.

Time point described: week 11, during vaccination. Vaccination comprised doses that each held 300 ug of mutant IDH1 20-mer peptide, plus topical imiquimod. CDR1 is SGHTA, CDR2 FQGNSA, per germline. V gave up 5 bases and J gave up 6 bases, with 11 bases separating them. The CDR3 is 12 residues long. Only in-frame clones appear in the TCRdb table, and some are missing; sequencing was by immunoSEQ multiplex PCR. Seen here are about 130,000 clones, about 82% observed once, and the top ten hold under 7%. Regarding the study as a whole: Overall, 93.3% of patients had vaccine-induced immune responses.

The J gene is TRBJ2-7, the V gene TRBV7-2; TRBD2 might be the D (5 bases). The input for sequencing was PBMCs, taken from a glioma patient whose treatment included an IDH1 peptide vaccine. The TCR originated in a man in his forties with glioma. CDR3: CASSPGLSEQYF. DNA of the CDR3: TGTGCCAGCAGCCCGGGGTTAAGCGAGCAGTACTTC.